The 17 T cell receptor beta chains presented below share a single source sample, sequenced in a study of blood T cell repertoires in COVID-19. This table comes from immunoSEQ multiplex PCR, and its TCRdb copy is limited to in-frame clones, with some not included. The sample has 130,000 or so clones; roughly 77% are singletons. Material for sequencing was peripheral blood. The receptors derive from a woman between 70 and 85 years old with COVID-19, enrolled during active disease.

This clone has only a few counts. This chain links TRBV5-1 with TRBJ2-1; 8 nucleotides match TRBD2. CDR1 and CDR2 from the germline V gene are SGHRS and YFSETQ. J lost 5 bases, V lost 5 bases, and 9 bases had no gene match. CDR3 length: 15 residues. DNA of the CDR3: TGCGCCAGCAGTCACCGGCGGGGGGTAGACAATGAGCAGTTCTTC. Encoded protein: CASSHRRGVDNEQFF.

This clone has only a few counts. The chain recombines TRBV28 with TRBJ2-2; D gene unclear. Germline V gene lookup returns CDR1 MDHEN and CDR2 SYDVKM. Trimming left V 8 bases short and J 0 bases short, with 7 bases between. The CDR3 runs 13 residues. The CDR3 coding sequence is TGTGCCAGCGGCCTTACGAACACCGGGGAGCTGTTTTTT. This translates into CASGLTNTGELFF.

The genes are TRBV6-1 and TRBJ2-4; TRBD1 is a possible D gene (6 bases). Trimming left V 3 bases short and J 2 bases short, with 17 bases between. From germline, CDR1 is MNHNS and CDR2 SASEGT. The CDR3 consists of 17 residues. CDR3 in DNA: TGTGCCAGCAGTGACCCAATGGGGGCCGGTTCCAAAAACATTCAGTACTTC. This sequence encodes CASSDPMGAGSKNIQYF.

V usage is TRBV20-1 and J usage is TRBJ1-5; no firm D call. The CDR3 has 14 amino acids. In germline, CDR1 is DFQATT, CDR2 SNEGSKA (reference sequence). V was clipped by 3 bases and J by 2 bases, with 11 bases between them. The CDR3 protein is CSASSLRGNQPQHF. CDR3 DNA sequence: TGCAGTGCTAGTAGTTTGCGCGGCAATCAGCCCCAGCATTTT.

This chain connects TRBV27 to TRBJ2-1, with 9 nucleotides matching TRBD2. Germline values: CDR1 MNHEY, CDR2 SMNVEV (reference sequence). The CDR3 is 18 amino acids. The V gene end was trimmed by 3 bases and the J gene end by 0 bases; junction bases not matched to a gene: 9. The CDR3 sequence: CASSFGLLRGGSYNEQFF. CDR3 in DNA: TGTGCCAGCAGTTTTGGTTTGTTGCGGGGGGGCTCCTACAATGAGCAGTTCTTC.

CDR3 region: CASSSGPGDSPLHF. The CDR3 nucleotides read TGTGCCAGCAGTTCAGGTCCGGGGGATTCACCCCTCCACTTT. This rearrangement joins TRBV6-5 to TRBJ1-6; D may be TRBD1 (5 bases). The CDR3 sequence is 14 residues long. V lost 4 bases and J lost 8, with 12 bases in between. CDR1 is MNHEY, CDR2 SVGAGI, per germline.

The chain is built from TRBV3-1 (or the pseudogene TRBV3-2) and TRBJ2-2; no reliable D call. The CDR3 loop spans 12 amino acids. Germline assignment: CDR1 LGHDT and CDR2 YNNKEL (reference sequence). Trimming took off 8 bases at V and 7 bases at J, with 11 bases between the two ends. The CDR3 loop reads CASSYSIGELFF. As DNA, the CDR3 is TGTGCCAGCTCCTATTCAATCGGGGAGCTGTTTTTT.

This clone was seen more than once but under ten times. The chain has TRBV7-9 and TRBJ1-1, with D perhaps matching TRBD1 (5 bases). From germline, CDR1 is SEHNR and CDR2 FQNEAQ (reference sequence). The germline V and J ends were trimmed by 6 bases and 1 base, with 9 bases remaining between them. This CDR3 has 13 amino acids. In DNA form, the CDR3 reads TGTGCCAGCAGGTACACAGGGAACACTGAAGCTTTCTTT. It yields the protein CASRYTGNTEAFF.

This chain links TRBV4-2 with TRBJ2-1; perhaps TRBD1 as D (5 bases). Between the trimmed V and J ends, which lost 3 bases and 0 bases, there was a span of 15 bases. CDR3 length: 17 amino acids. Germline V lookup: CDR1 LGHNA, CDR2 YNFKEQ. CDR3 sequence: CASSQALGDSSYNEQFF. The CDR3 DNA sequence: TGTGCCAGCAGCCAGGCTTTAGGGGATAGCTCCTACAATGAGCAGTTCTTC.

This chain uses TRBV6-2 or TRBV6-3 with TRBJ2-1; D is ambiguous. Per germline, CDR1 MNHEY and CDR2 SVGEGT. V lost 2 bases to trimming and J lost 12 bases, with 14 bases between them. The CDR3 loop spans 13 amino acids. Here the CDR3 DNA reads TGTGCCAGCAGTTACCCACTCATAAGTGGGCAGTTCTTC. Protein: CASSYPLISGQFF.

Here the CDR3 DNA reads TGTGCCAGCCAGGACAGGGGTACCTCACCCCTCCACTTT. Amino acids: CASQDRGTSPLHF. The V and J genes are TRBV5-6 and TRBJ1-6, with 9 bases fitting TRBD1. V dropped 7 bases and J dropped 10; count of bases not matched to a gene: 6. Germline loops: CDR1 SGHDT, CDR2 YYEEEE. This CDR3 is built from 13 residues.

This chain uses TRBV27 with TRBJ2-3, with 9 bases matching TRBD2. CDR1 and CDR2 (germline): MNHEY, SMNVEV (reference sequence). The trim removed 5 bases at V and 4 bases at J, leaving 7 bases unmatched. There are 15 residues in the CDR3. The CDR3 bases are TGTGCCAGCAGTAATAGCGGGGGAGCAGCAGATACGCAGTATTTT. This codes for CASSNSGGAADTQYF.

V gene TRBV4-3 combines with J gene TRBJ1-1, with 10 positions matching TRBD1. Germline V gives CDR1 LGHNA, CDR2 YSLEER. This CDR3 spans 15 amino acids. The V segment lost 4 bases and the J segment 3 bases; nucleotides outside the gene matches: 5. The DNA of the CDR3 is TGCGCCAGCAGCCGTGGGACAGGGGTTGACACTGAAGCTTTCTTT. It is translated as CASSRGTGVDTEAFF.

CDR3 sequence: CAWSRDSSYEQYF. CDR3 in DNA: TGTGCCTGGAGCAGGGATTCTTCCTACGAGCAGTACTTC. The genes are TRBV30 and TRBJ2-7; D possibly corresponds to TRBD1 (5 bases). The germline V gene encodes CDR1 GTSNPN and CDR2 SVGIG (reference sequence). Trimming cost V 3 bases and J 1 base, with 10 bases left between them. This CDR3 spans 13 amino acids.

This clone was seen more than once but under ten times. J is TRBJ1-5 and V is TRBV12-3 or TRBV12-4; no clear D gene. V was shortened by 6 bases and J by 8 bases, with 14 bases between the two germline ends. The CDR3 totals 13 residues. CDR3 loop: CASRAAVREPQHF. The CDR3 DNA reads TGTGCCAGCAGGGCGGCGGTGAGGGAGCCCCAGCATTTT.

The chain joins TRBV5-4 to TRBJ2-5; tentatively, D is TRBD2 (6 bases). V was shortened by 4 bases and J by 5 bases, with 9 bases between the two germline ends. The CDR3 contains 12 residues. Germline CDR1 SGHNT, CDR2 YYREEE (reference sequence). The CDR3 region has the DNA TGTGCCAGCAGCCGGCGGGACGAGACCCAGTACTTC. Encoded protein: CASSRRDETQYF.

The CDR3 DNA is TGTGCCAGCAGTTACTCGATAGGGGGCGGTGGCGAGACCCAGTACTTC. It yields the protein CASSYSIGGGGETQYF. The rearrangement links TRBV6-5 to TRBJ2-5, with TRBD1 matching over 7 bases. V shed 0 bases, J shed 5 bases, and the junction held 9 bases outside the gene matches. Germline V lookup: CDR1 MNHEY, CDR2 SVGAGI. The CDR3 totals 16 residues.